This T cell receptor (beta chain) was recovered during a study of T cell repertoires in cytomegalovirus infection. Study information: Matching HLA type and CMV infection were both indicated by public TCR beta signatures. Broader study findings: Cumulative frequency (of public TCR beta family members) identified carriers of CMV plus the relevant HLA. Across the ex vivo response, the dominant clonotypes were HLA-C-restricted CMV-specific TCR beta clonotypes.

In regard to this clonotype: Antigen specificity is unknown.

TCRdb reanalysed the reads using MiXCR and keeps one entry per CDR3 protein. The sample carries about 740,000 distinct CDR3 sequences, 35% recorded once. The CDR3 loop spans 15 amino acids. Trimming removed 6 bases at V and 7 bases at J, with 23 bases between. The germline CDR1 and CDR2 sequences are SQVTM and ANQGSEA. The chain recombines TRBV29-1 with TRBJ2-3, with D perhaps matching TRBD1 (6 bases). This receptor was obtained from a human donor in good health (CMV status not recorded). Some clones in this sample may be carry-over from other donors' samples. Sequencing used PBMCs. CDR3 nucleotides: TGCAGCGTCGGGCACATCCGGCAGGGGATTTATACGCAGTATTTT. Its protein is CSVGHIRQGIYTQYF.